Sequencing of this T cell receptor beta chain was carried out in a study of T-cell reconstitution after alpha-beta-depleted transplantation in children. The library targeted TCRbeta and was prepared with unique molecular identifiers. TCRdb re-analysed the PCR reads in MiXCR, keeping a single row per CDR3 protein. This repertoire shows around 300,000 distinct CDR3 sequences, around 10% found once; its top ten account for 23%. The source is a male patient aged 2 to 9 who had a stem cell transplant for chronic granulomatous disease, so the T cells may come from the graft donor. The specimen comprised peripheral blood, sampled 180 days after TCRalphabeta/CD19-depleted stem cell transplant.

CDR3 bases: TGTGCCGCAGGGAATGAGCAGTTCTTC. Residues: CAAGNEQFF. The chain has TRBV19 and TRBJ2-1, with D perhaps TRBD1 (5 bases). Germline CDR1 LNHDA, CDR2 SQIVND (reference sequence). This CDR3 is 9 amino acids long. V lost 11 bases and J lost 7, with 6 bases in between.